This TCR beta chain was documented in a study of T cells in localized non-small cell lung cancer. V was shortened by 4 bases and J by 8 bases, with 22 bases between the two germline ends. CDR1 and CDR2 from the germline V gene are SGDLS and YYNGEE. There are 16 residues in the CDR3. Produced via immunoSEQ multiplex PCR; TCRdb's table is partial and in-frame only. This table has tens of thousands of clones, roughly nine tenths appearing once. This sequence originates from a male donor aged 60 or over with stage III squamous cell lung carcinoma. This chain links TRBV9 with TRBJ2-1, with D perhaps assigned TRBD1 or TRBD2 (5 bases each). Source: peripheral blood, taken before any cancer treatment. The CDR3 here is CASSSTLWGREYEQFF. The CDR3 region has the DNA TGTGCCAGCAGCTCTACACTCTGGGGCAGGGAGTATGAGCAGTTCTTC. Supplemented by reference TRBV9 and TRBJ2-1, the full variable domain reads DSGVTQTPKHLITATGQRVTLRCSPRSGDLSVYWYQQSLDQGLQFLIQYYNGEERAKGNILERFSAQQFPDLHSELNLSSLELGDSALYFCASSSTLWGREYEQFFGPGTRLTVL.